A selection of T cell receptor beta chains follows, all from one sample in a study of T-cell reconstitution after alpha-beta-depleted transplantation in children. TCRdb re-called the PCR reads through MiXCR, storing one row per CDR3 protein. Here the sample spans 400,000 to 450,000 distinct CDR3 sequences, approximately 42% being singletons. This specimen was PBMCs, taken before TCRalphabeta/CD19-depleted stem cell transplant. The receptors come from a girl aged 2 to 10 with aplastic anemia, due to receive a stem cell transplant. Each CDR3 is given with its conserved first and last residue. The D gene is left open where the match is weak.

cdr3_length	d_call	j_call	v_call	cdr3_aa
14	-	TRBJ1-1	TRBV12-3/TRBV12-4	CASSLMGDGTEAFF
15	TRBD1	TRBJ2-3	TRBV6-1	CASRSWDRGADTQYF
15	-	TRBJ2-3	TRBV11-2	CASSTTRGGTDTQYF
16	TRBD2	TRBJ2-1	TRBV5-1	CASSPGLAGAEGEQFF
13	-	TRBJ2-2	TRBV5-1	CASSLGTGGELFF
12	-	TRBJ2-5	TRBV2	CASSRTEGTQYF
16	-	TRBJ2-1	TRBV28	CASSPRPGLRRNEQFF
20	-	TRBJ2-1	TRBV6-2/TRBV6-3	CASSYSTGTGPLAGYNEQFF
15	TRBD1	TRBJ2-7	TRBV27	CANFRGRNKDYEQYF
13	-	TRBJ1-1	TRBV3-1	CASSIGRSTEAFF
15	TRBD2	TRBJ2-5	TRBV20-1	CSARGLAGDQETQYF
12	-	TRBJ2-7	TRBV5-1	CASSVAWGEQYF
15	TRBD2	TRBJ2-1	TRBV6-5	CASSNLAGLFNEQFF
15	TRBD1	TRBJ2-1	TRBV7-8	CASSLEGGRRNEQFF
13	TRBD1	TRBJ2-5	TRBV7-2	CASTQGAVETQYF
16	-	TRBJ2-7	TRBV5-5	CASSLKVGGVLDEQYF